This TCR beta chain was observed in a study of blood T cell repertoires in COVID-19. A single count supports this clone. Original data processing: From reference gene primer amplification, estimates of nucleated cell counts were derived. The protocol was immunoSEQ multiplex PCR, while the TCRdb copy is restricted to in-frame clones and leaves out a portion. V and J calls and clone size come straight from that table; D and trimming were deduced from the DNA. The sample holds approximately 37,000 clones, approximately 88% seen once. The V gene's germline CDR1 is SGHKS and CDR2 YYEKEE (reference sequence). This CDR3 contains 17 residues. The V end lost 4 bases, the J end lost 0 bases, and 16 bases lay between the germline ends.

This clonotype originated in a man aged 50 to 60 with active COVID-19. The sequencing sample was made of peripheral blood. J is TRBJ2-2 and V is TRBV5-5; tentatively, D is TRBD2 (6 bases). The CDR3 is CASSRYTGGTNTGELFF. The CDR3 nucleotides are TGTGCCAGCAGCCGCTACACCGGCGGGACGAACACCGGGGAGCTGTTTTTT.